Each of the 10 T cell receptor beta chains below was sequenced from the same sample in a study of vaccination effects on CD4 cells after COVID-19. Their target antigens are unknown. Assay used: immunoSEQ multiplex PCR; TCRdb lists only in-frame clones, some missing. The repertoire holds more than 45,000 clones, with around three quarters as singletons. Scientists isolated CD4+ T cells after a roughly nine-day culture period ended. Sample: CD4+ T cells from PBMCs cultured without peptide, taken before COVID-19 vaccination. The receptors come from a human donor who received a COVID-19 vaccine.

The chain has TRBV6-5 and TRBJ1-1, with D perhaps matching TRBD1 (6 bases). This CDR3 spans 13 amino acids. Trimming removed 7 bases at V and 4 bases at J, with 13 bases between. The germline V gene has CDR1 MNHEY and CDR2 SVGAGI. This CDR3 is CASILQGSTEAFF. In DNA, the CDR3 is TGTGCCAGCATCCTACAGGGCAGCACTGAAGCTTTCTTT.

This chain uses TRBV30 with TRBJ1-1; maybe TRBD1 (5 bases). The CDR3 is made up of 15 amino acids. Deletions cut 0 bases from V and 2 bases from J, with 13 bases between. Germline V CDR1 and CDR2: GTSNPN, SVGIG (reference sequence). The CDR3 here is CAWSVLRGGNTEAFF. The CDR3 nucleotides are TGTGCCTGGAGTGTACTGAGGGGTGGTAACACTGAAGCTTTCTTT. Based on the CDR3 plus reference TRBV30 and TRBJ1-1, the full variable domain is SQTIHQWPATLVQPVGSPLSLECTVEGTSNPNLYWYRQAAGRGLQLLFYSVGIGQISSEVPQNLSASRPQDRQFILSSKKLLLSDSGFYLCAWSVLRGGNTEAFFGQGTRLTVV.

This clone was counted between two and nine times. The chain links TRBV18 to TRBJ2-1, with D unresolved. Trimming took 0 bases from V and 9 from J, leaving 12 bases between them. CDR1 is KGHSH, CDR2 LQKENI, per germline. This CDR3 is 14 amino acids long. Here the CDR3 reads CASSPPGRVSEQFF. The CDR3 DNA is TGTGCCAGCTCACCACCGGGCCGAGTGTCTGAGCAGTTCTTC.

V usage is TRBV5-1 and J usage is TRBJ2-1; TRBD2 matches 12 bases. The CDR3 sequence is 15 residues long. Germline V gene sequence: CDR1 SGHRS, CDR2 YFSETQ. V dropped 4 bases and J dropped 7; count of bases not matched to a gene: 6. Here the CDR3 DNA reads TGCGCCAGCAGCCCCGCTCTAGCGGGGGGGAATGAGCAGTTCTTC. This gives the protein CASSPALAGGNEQFF.

The rearrangement links TRBV6-1 to TRBJ1-1, with D perhaps TRBD1 (6 bases). CDR3 length equals 16 residues. Germline assignment: CDR1 MNHNS and CDR2 SASEGT. Trimming took 2 bases from V and 7 from J, leaving 20 bases between them. CDR3 bases: TGTGCCAGCAGTGAAAATTACGCGGGGGGCGGGGGTGAAGCTTTCTTT. Its translation is CASSENYAGGGGEAFF.

This rearrangement joins TRBV5-6 to TRBJ1-3; D might be TRBD1 (6 bases). CDR1 SGHDT and CDR2 YYEEEE come from the germline V gene. V was cut by 4 bases and J by 0 bases, with 20 bases left in between. The CDR3 runs 18 residues. Here the CDR3 reads CASSAGLQGLSSGNTIYF. For the CDR3, the DNA is TGTGCCAGCAGCGCCGGATTGCAGGGGTTATCCTCTGGAAACACCATATATTTT.

The chain uses TRBV2 and TRBJ1-1; D unresolved. CDR1 is SNHLY, CDR2 FYNNEI, per germline. This CDR3 contains 15 residues. Deletions cut 3 bases from V and 3 bases from J, with 14 bases between. CDR3 residues: CASSDVSWADTEAFF. CDR3 in DNA: TGTGCCAGCAGTGATGTTTCCTGGGCGGACACTGAAGCTTTCTTT.

The CDR3: CASSPGSVTSGANVLTF. In DNA form, the CDR3 reads TGTGCCAGCTCACCAGGCTCAGTCACCTCTGGGGCCAACGTCCTGACTTTC. The V call is TRBV18, the J call TRBJ2-6; no clear D. The ends were cut back, 2 bases at V and 0 bases at J, with 11 bases in the middle. The germline gives CDR1 KGHSH, CDR2 LQKENI. The CDR3 consists of 17 residues.

This chain uses TRBV18 with TRBJ1-1; TRBD1 might be the D (5 bases). CDR3 size: 14 residues. Between the trimmed V and J ends, which lost 2 bases and 2 bases, there was a span of 9 bases. Germline loops: CDR1 KGHSH, CDR2 LQKENI. CDR3 sequence (DNA): TGTGCCAGCTCACCAACCCGGGACAACACTGAAGCTTTCTTT. This translates into CASSPTRDNTEAFF.

This clone was found a few times. The rearrangement joins TRBV29-1 to TRBJ1-5; D not certain. With 4 bases removed from V and 0 bases from J, the gap between germline ends came to 10 bases. CDR3 length: 14 residues. Germline V gene lookup returns CDR1 SQVTM and CDR2 ANQGSEA. The CDR3 DNA reads as TGCAGCGTTGTTTCCGGGAATAGCAATCAGCCCCAGCATTTT. Translated: CSVVSGNSNQPQHF.